The sequence of this T cell receptor (beta chain) was determined in a study of T cell responses to AZD1222 COVID-19 vaccine. Only in-frame clones appear in the TCRdb table, and some are missing; sequencing was by immunoSEQ multiplex PCR. This table holds approximately 190,000 clones, roughly 92% found once. Findings and caveats of the study: The donors showed a predominance of white British ancestry and of females, with possible underestimation of clonal diversity. Baseline seropositivity characterized only 5 or 6 AZD1222 recipients. Spike-specific TCR repertoires showed rising breadth and depth after two AZD1222 doses. Regions 160-218 and 743-854 dominated among vaccine-associated CD4 TCRs spanning spike.

On this clone itself: Its antigen is as yet unknown.

This specimen was peripheral blood, taken on day 0 of AZD1222 vaccination. The sequence was obtained from an adult in good health.

The CDR3 DNA is TGTGCCAGCAGACCGGACCCGCGAACATCTTTCTTT. Translating gives CASRPDPRTSFF. This rearrangement joins TRBV28 to TRBJ1-1, with D unclear. CDR1 is MDHEN and CDR2 is SYDVKM in the germline V gene. The CDR3 contains 12 residues. V was trimmed by 6 bases and J by 12 bases, leaving 17 bases between them.